This TCR beta chain was identified during a study of cytomegalovirus exposure and HLA in healthy donors. Whole-study results and caveats: By HLA locus, TCR association rates varied in a later analysis, with DRB1 showing the most and HLA-C the fewest. Among the sequence variants, a highly shared cluster was likely an artifact of sequencing.

It was with 60 Vbeta and 13 Jbeta primers that the PCR ran. The protocol was immunoSEQ multiplex PCR, while the TCRdb copy is restricted to in-frame clones and leaves out a portion. Of 100,000 to 150,000 clones detected, 81% appear once; the ten largest clones hold 1.8%. Trimming removed 5 bases from V and 7 bases from J; junction bases left unmatched: 7. Germline V gene data show CDR1 as SGHVS and CDR2 as FNYEAQ. This CDR3 is built from 15 residues. Concerning this clone itself: The target antigen is unknown.

The chain employs TRBV7-6 and TRBJ2-2; 10 bases are shared with TRBD1. The sequence came from a young man in good health and CMV-seronegative. Sequencing was performed on PBMCs. The chain's CDR3 is CASSVTGTGDGELFF. DNA of the CDR3: TGTGCCAGCAGCGTCACCGGGACAGGGGACGGGGAGCTGTTTTTT.